This is a list of T cell receptor beta chains from one sample in a study of blood T cells in healthy people across ages. TCRdb reanalysed the 5' RACE reads using MiXCR and keeps one entry per CDR3 protein. The data show some 1.5 million distinct CDR3 sequences, with roughly 28% seen just once and 7.7% held by the top ten. Sequencing input: blood. The origin of the receptors is a woman in her twenties or thirties in good health. The CDR3 runs from the conserved cysteine through the conserved F or W. Each record gives: clone size, D gene, V gene, J gene, CDR3 protein, CDR3 DNA. The D gene is left open where the match is weak. The size of a clone is reported for some rows only, either as once, few or many, or as a class for expanded clones.

-	TRBD2	TRBV12-3/TRBV12-4	TRBJ2-5	CASSFLGTSGRGETQYF	TGTGCCAGCAGTTTTCTGGGTACTAGCGGGAGGGGTGAGACCCAGTACTTC
-	-	TRBV10-1	TRBJ2-3	CASSDSWYTQYF	TGCGCCAGCAGTGATTCGTGGTATACGCAGTATTTT
-	TRBD2	TRBV11-2	TRBJ2-4	CASSLEGRDYNEQYF	TGTGCCAGCAGCTTAGAGGGCAGGGACTACAATGAGCAGTACTTC
-	-	TRBV7-9	TRBJ1-2	CASSPTESHGYTF	TGTGCCAGCAGCCCGACAGAAAGTCATGGCTACACCTTC
many	TRBD2	TRBV7-2	TRBJ2-7	CASNGLAGGYEQYF	TGTGCCAGCAACGGACTAGCGGGGGGATACGAGCAGTACTTC
-	TRBD2	TRBV9	TRBJ2-3	CASSGGTSGSTDTQYF	TGTGCCAGCAGCGGGGGGACTAGCGGGAGCACAGATACGCAGTATTTT
many	TRBD2	TRBV12-3/TRBV12-4	TRBJ2-3	CASSRGGSTDTQYF	TGTGCCAGCAGCCGGGGGGGTAGCACAGATACGCAGTATTTT
-	TRBD2	TRBV29-1	TRBJ2-7	CSTSGGLHNEQYF	TGCAGCACCAGCGGGGGCCTCCACAATGAGCAGTACTTC
few	-	TRBV4-1	TRBJ2-5	CASSRLAGPGETQYF	TGCGCCAGCAGTCGGCTGGCGGGGCCCGGGGAGACCCAGTACTTC
few	-	TRBV25-1	TRBJ2-7	CASSEGDGTGDEQYF	TGTGCCAGCAGTGAAGGGGACGGAACCGGGGACGAGCAGTACTTC
-	-	TRBV3-1	TRBJ2-6	CASSLLGVAGANVRTF	TGTGCCAGCAGCCTTTTGGGGGTGGCCGGGGCCAACGTCCGGACTTTC
-	-	TRBV5-5	TRBJ1-5	CASRRVLGSNQPQHF	TGTGCCAGCAGGCGGGTCCTCGGGAGCAATCAGCCCCAGCATTTT
-	-	TRBV6-2/TRBV6-3	TRBJ2-2	CASSRREGELFF	TGTGCCAGCAGTCGCCGGGAAGGGGAGCTGTTTTTT
-	-	TRBV18	TRBJ2-2	CASPGTTGPGELFF	TGTGCCAGCCCAGGGACAACAGGACCCGGGGAGCTGTTTTTT
few	-	TRBV6-1	TRBJ1-4	CASSAGSRNEKLFF	TGTGCCAGCAGTGCCGGCAGTCGTAATGAAAAACTGTTTTTT
-	-	TRBV3-1	TRBJ2-2	CASSPTGKNTGELFF	TGTGCCAGCAGCCCGACGGGGAAAAACACCGGGGAGCTGTTTTTT
many	-	TRBV4-2	TRBJ2-5	CASSQGRRGAQETQYF	TGTGCCAGCAGCCAAGGGCGACGGGGGGCCCAAGAGACCCAGTACTTC
many	-	TRBV4-1	TRBJ2-7	CASSQDMYEQYF	TGCGCCAGCAGCCAAGATATGTACGAGCAGTACTTC
many	-	TRBV5-5	TRBJ2-1	CASSLNINEQFF	TGTGCCAGCAGCTTGAACATTAATGAGCAGTTCTTC
many	-	TRBV5-6	TRBJ2-7	CASSHSREQYF	TGTGCCAGCAGCCACTCCCGGGAGCAGTACTTC
once	TRBD2	TRBV12-3/TRBV12-4	TRBJ2-5	CASSQKAGGEETQYF	TGTGCCAGCAGTCAAAAAGCGGGGGGAGAGGAGACCCAGTACTTC
once	-	TRBV29-1	TRBJ2-1	CSVGGKLSYNEQFF	TGCAGCGTTGGAGGGAAACTGTCCTACAATGAGCAGTTCTTC
-	TRBD1	TRBV27	TRBJ2-3	CASSSTGTGATDTQYF	TGTGCCAGCAGTTCAACCGGGACAGGGGCCACAGATACGCAGTATTTT
many	-	TRBV9	TRBJ2-7	CASSVGQNPSYEQYF	TGTGCCAGCAGCGTAGGCCAGAACCCTTCCTACGAGCAGTACTTC
-	-	TRBV5-1	TRBJ1-1	CARSLNWGNTEAFF	TGCGCCAGGAGCCTGAATTGGGGCAACACTGAAGCTTTCTTT
-	-	TRBV7-8	TRBJ1-1	CASSLYRDRNTEAFF	TGTGCCAGCAGCCTATACAGGGACCGGAACACTGAAGCTTTCTTT
-	-	TRBV12-3/TRBV12-4	TRBJ2-7	CASSGNAWENYEQYF	TGTGCCAGCAGTGGAAATGCCTGGGAAAACTACGAGCAGTACTTC
few	-	TRBV30	TRBJ1-4	CAWMGDLNEKLFF	TGTGCCTGGATGGGGGACCTTAATGAAAAACTGTTTTTT
few	TRBD2	TRBV20-1	TRBJ2-7	CSARDRAGGRYEQYF	TGCAGTGCTAGAGATAGGGCGGGAGGGCGGTACGAGCAGTACTTC
-	TRBD2	TRBV10-3	TRBJ2-5	CAISTPSGGSETQYF	TGTGCCATCAGTACCCCTAGCGGGGGTTCGGAGACCCAGTACTTC
once	-	TRBV7-9	TRBJ2-1	CASSDETGTPAFF	TGTGCCAGCAGCGATGAAACCGGGACACCGGCGTTCTTC
-	-	TRBV28	TRBJ2-7	CASTQGGNYEQYF	TGTGCCAGTACTCAGGGGGGAAACTACGAGCAGTACTTC
-	TRBD1	TRBV5-4	TRBJ2-5	CASNPGTDKETQYF	TGTGCCAGCAACCCCGGGACAGACAAAGAGACCCAGTACTTC
many	-	TRBV7-2	TRBJ2-7	CASSLDKYEQYF	TGTGCCAGCAGCTTAGATAAGTACGAGCAGTACTTC
-	-	TRBV27	TRBJ1-2	CASSPTRGRGYGYTF	TGTGCCAGCAGTCCAACCCGGGGCAGGGGCTATGGCTACACCTTC
few	-	TRBV30	TRBJ2-3	CAWSVRADTQYF	TGTGCCTGGAGTGTCAGGGCAGATACGCAGTATTTT
many	TRBD2	TRBV20-1	TRBJ2-7	CSASRGAGNEQYF	TGCAGTGCTAGCCGAGGAGCGGGGAACGAGCAGTACTTC
few	-	TRBV5-5	TRBJ1-5	CASSLASSGNQPQHF	TGTGCCAGCAGCTTGGCCAGTAGCGGCAATCAGCCCCAGCATTTT
-	TRBD2	TRBV6-2/TRBV6-3	TRBJ2-7	CASSYSRLADVYEQYF	TGTGCCAGCAGTTACTCGAGGCTAGCGGACGTCTACGAGCAGTACTTC
many	-	TRBV29-1	TRBJ2-1	CSVDTSSYNEQFF	TGCAGCGTTGACACCAGCTCCTACAATGAGCAGTTCTTC
-	-	TRBV3-1	TRBJ2-7	CASSRRASYEQYF	TGTGCCAGCAGCCGACGGGCATCCTACGAGCAGTACTTC
-	-	TRBV4-2	TRBJ2-7	CANSQEGAGLGYEQYF	TGTGCCAACAGCCAAGAAGGGGCAGGGTTGGGCTACGAGCAGTACTTC